A selection of T cell receptor beta chains follows, all from one sample in a study of cytomegalovirus exposure and HLA in healthy donors. Assay used: immunoSEQ multiplex PCR; TCRdb lists only in-frame clones, some missing. Of hundreds of thousands of clones listed, approximately 87% are singletons. Material: PBMCs. The receptors were gathered from a young woman in good health and CMV-seronegative. Each CDR3 is given without its conserved first and last residue. The order of the fields is V gene, J gene, CDR3 protein.

V: TRBV7-2; J: TRBJ2-7; CDR3: ASSSTGEQY
V: TRBV11-2; J: TRBJ1-2; CDR3: ASRQGTGGWNNYGYT
V: TRBV13; J: TRBJ1-1; CDR3: ASSLGGMNTEAF
V: TRBV6-5; J: TRBJ2-7; CDR3: ASSQGQGVAYEQY
V: TRBV5-4; J: TRBJ2-7; CDR3: ASSYRGTGPYEQY
V: TRBV9; J: TRBJ2-5; CDR3: ASSPGTVSGRRETQY
V: TRBV27; J: TRBJ2-7; CDR3: ASSLSLPGGSVDYEQY
V: TRBV5-1; J: TRBJ2-3; CDR3: ASSLDGQGRTDTQY
V: TRBV18; J: TRBJ1-4; CDR3: ASSPQGQGDGEKLF
V: TRBV9; J: TRBJ2-7; CDR3: ASSVVPSPREQY
V: TRBV7-8; J: TRBJ1-5; CDR3: ASSLVASNQPQH
V: TRBV5-1; J: TRBJ1-2; CDR3: ASSLEGNYGYT
V: TRBV5-1; J: TRBJ1-6; CDR3: ASSFAFGNSPLH
V: TRBV6-4; J: TRBJ1-1; CDR3: ASRDTDRSTEAF
V: TRBV30; J: TRBJ2-7; CDR3: AWSSGTRGSYEQY
V: TRBV5-1; J: TRBJ1-2; CDR3: ASSPGTGDGYT
V: TRBV11-2; J: TRBJ2-6; CDR3: ASSLGASGANVLT
V: TRBV6-5; J: TRBJ2-1; CDR3: ASSSGGHEQF
V: TRBV5-1; J: TRBJ2-3; CDR3: ASSLTSGGADTQY
V: TRBV6-5; J: TRBJ2-2; CDR3: ASSYGILGTGELF
V: TRBV19; J: TRBJ2-7; CDR3: ASTSGDYEQY
V: TRBV18; J: TRBJ2-1; CDR3: ASSPPGGPDEQF
V: TRBV30; J: TRBJ2-7; CDR3: AWRVDRGVKEQY
V: TRBV6-5; J: TRBJ1-2; CDR3: ASSSPRAGDYGYT
V: TRBV28; J: TRBJ1-1; CDR3: ASTDHSGATEAF
V: TRBV5-6; J: TRBJ2-2; CDR3: ASSLGVPRWTGELF
V: TRBV15; J: TRBJ2-1; CDR3: ATSKDSGGAVNEQF
V: TRBV19; J: TRBJ2-3; CDR3: ASSRQQGPPRADTQY
V: TRBV5-6; J: TRBJ1-5; CDR3: ASSATGGNQPQH
V: TRBV18; J: TRBJ2-3; CDR3: ASSPPDNTDTQY
V: TRBV19; J: TRBJ2-1; CDR3: ASSGPPSTSRQF
V: TRBV27; J: TRBJ2-3; CDR3: AIRVAGGVTDTQY
V: TRBV5-1; J: TRBJ1-1; CDR3: ASSLDGGISTEAF
V: TRBV19; J: TRBJ1-2; CDR3: ASSPSGTGGSYGYT
V: TRBV10-2; J: TRBJ1-2; CDR3: ASRGTGGNGYT
V: TRBV9; J: TRBJ1-4; CDR3: ASSPGQGNEKLF
V: TRBV27; J: TRBJ2-7; CDR3: ASSIDRDYEQY
V: TRBV5-1; J: TRBJ1-2; CDR3: ASSLAPGDRANYGYT
V: TRBV5-1; J: TRBJ2-2; CDR3: ASSWTSEAGELF
V: TRBV6-5; J: TRBJ2-2; CDR3: ASSLRGGELF
V: TRBV6-5; J: TRBJ1-5; CDR3: ASRTDRSRNQPQH
V: TRBV27; J: TRBJ1-2; CDR3: ASSNDRDYGYT
V: TRBV29-1; J: TRBJ2-1; CDR3: SVVRDRSSPEQF
V: TRBV4-1; J: TRBJ2-7; CDR3: ASSRDRSSYEQY
V: TRBV9; J: TRBJ2-7; CDR3: ASSVGAGRSSYEQY
V: TRBV28; J: TRBJ1-1; CDR3: ASSLSRQGGTEAF
V: TRBV6-5; J: TRBJ2-2; CDR3: ASSRQPSNTGELF
V: TRBV7-2; J: TRBJ2-7; CDR3: ASSGRSSYEQY
V: TRBV5-1; J: TRBJ2-2; CDR3: ASSLGDFNTGELF
V: TRBV29-1; J: TRBJ2-7; CDR3: SFKGSYEQY
V: TRBV30; J: TRBJ1-1; CDR3: AWSPGTRAF
V: TRBV10-3; J: TRBJ2-2; CDR3: AISELGEGRPTGELF
V: TRBV5-1; J: TRBJ2-5; CDR3: ASSLAGGSQETQY
V: TRBV5-1; J: TRBJ1-1; CDR3: ASSFGRYGTEAF
V: TRBV5-1; J: TRBJ1-1; CDR3: ASSLPGTGGGNTEAF
V: TRBV11-2; J: TRBJ2-2; CDR3: ASSPGVWLLAGELF
V: TRBV5-1; J: TRBJ2-1; CDR3: ASSLQGGSYNEQF
V: TRBV9; J: TRBJ2-4; CDR3: ASSLGTPPGDIQY
V: TRBV29-1; J: TRBJ1-5; CDR3: SVAGGNQPQH